This T cell receptor beta chain appears in the sequencing data of a study of tumor-infiltrating lymphocytes in primary liver carcinoma. Study-wide context: Tumor lesions were T1-T3 N0M0 and spanned about 4.2 to 10 cm. Sample yields, roughly 3.5 to 8 million productive TCRbeta reads, were similar across the tissue types. The study, taken as a whole, reports: Tumor samples exhibited a significantly greater top-250-clone fraction than blood samples (p = 0.039).

From 20-30 mg of unsorted bulk tissue, DNA and RNA were co-extracted together. Researchers generated TCR beta cDNA from about 530 ng of total RNA, relying on a constant-region primer. It was through three nested multiplex PCR rounds of slightly modified ARM-PCR that TCR beta libraries arose. PCR rounds one and two used TRBV1-TRBV30 forward primers with a C-beta reverse primer for around 10 cycles each. Using its own MiXCR run on the multiplex PCR reads, TCRdb lists one record per CDR3 protein. The sample carries about 120,000 distinct CDR3 sequences, 55% to 70% recorded once. The CDR3 sequence is 17 residues long. Trimming removed 10 bases from V and 0 bases from J, with 22 bases in between. Germline loops: CDR1 MNHNS, CDR2 SASEGT. Note on this clonotype: Its specificity is not known.

Sequencing was performed on tumor-adjacent normal liver tissue. This receptor was taken from a woman in her sixties or seventies with primary liver carcinoma and hepatitis B virus infection. This chain connects TRBV6-1 to TRBJ2-4, with D possibly matching TRBD2 (6 bases). The CDR3 DNA sequence: TGTGCCACTTGTGGGCGGAGGGTCCTGGTAGCCAAAAACATTCAGTACTTC. Protein product: CATCGRRVLVAKNIQYF.